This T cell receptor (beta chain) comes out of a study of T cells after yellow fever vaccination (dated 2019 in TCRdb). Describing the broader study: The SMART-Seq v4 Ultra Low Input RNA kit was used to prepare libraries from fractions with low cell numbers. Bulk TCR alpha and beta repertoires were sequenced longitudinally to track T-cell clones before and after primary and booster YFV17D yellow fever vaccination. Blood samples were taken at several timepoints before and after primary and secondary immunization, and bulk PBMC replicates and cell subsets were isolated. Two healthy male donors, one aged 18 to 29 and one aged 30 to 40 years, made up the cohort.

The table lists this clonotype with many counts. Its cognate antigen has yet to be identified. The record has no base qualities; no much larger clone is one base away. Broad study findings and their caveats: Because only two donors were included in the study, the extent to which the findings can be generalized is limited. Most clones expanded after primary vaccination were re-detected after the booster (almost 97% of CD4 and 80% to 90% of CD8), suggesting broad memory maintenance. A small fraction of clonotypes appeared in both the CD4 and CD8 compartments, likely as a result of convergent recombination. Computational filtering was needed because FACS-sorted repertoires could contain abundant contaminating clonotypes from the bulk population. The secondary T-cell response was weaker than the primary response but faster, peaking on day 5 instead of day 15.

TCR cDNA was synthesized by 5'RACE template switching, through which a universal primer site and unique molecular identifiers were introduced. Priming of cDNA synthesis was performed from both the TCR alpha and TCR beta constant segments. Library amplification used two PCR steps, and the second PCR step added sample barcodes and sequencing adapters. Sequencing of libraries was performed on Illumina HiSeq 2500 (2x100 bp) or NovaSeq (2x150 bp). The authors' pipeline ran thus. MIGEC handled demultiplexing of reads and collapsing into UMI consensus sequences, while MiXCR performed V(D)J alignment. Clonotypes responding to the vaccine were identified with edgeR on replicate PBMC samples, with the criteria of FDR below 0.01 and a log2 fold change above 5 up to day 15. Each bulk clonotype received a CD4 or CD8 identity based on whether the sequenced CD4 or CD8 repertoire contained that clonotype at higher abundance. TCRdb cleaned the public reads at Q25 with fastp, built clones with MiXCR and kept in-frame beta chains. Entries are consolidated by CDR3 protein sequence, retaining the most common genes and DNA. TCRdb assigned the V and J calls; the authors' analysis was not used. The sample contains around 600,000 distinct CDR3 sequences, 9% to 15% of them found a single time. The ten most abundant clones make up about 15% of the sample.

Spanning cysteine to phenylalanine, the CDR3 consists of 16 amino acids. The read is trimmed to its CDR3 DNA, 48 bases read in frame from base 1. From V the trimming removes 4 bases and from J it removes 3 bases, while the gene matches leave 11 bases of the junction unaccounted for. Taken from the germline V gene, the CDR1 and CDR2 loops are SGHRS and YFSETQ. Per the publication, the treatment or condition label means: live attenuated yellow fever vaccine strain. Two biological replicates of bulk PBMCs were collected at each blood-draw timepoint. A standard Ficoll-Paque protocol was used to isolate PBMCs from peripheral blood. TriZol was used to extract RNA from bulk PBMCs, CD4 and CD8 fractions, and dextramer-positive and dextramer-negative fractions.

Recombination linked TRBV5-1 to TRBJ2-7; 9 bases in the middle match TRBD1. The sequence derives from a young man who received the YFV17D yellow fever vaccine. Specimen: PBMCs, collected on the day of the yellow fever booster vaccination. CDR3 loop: CASSPTARQGVYEQYF. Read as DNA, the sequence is TGCGCCAGCAGCCCTACGGCTAGACAGGGGGTCTACGAGCAGTACTTC. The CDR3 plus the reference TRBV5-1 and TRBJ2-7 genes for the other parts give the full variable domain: KAGVTQTPRYLIKTRGQQVTLSCSPISGHRSVSWYQQTPGQGLQFLFEYFSETQRNKGNFPGRFSGRQFSNSRSEMNVSTLELGDSALYLCASSPTARQGVYEQYFGPGTRLTVT.